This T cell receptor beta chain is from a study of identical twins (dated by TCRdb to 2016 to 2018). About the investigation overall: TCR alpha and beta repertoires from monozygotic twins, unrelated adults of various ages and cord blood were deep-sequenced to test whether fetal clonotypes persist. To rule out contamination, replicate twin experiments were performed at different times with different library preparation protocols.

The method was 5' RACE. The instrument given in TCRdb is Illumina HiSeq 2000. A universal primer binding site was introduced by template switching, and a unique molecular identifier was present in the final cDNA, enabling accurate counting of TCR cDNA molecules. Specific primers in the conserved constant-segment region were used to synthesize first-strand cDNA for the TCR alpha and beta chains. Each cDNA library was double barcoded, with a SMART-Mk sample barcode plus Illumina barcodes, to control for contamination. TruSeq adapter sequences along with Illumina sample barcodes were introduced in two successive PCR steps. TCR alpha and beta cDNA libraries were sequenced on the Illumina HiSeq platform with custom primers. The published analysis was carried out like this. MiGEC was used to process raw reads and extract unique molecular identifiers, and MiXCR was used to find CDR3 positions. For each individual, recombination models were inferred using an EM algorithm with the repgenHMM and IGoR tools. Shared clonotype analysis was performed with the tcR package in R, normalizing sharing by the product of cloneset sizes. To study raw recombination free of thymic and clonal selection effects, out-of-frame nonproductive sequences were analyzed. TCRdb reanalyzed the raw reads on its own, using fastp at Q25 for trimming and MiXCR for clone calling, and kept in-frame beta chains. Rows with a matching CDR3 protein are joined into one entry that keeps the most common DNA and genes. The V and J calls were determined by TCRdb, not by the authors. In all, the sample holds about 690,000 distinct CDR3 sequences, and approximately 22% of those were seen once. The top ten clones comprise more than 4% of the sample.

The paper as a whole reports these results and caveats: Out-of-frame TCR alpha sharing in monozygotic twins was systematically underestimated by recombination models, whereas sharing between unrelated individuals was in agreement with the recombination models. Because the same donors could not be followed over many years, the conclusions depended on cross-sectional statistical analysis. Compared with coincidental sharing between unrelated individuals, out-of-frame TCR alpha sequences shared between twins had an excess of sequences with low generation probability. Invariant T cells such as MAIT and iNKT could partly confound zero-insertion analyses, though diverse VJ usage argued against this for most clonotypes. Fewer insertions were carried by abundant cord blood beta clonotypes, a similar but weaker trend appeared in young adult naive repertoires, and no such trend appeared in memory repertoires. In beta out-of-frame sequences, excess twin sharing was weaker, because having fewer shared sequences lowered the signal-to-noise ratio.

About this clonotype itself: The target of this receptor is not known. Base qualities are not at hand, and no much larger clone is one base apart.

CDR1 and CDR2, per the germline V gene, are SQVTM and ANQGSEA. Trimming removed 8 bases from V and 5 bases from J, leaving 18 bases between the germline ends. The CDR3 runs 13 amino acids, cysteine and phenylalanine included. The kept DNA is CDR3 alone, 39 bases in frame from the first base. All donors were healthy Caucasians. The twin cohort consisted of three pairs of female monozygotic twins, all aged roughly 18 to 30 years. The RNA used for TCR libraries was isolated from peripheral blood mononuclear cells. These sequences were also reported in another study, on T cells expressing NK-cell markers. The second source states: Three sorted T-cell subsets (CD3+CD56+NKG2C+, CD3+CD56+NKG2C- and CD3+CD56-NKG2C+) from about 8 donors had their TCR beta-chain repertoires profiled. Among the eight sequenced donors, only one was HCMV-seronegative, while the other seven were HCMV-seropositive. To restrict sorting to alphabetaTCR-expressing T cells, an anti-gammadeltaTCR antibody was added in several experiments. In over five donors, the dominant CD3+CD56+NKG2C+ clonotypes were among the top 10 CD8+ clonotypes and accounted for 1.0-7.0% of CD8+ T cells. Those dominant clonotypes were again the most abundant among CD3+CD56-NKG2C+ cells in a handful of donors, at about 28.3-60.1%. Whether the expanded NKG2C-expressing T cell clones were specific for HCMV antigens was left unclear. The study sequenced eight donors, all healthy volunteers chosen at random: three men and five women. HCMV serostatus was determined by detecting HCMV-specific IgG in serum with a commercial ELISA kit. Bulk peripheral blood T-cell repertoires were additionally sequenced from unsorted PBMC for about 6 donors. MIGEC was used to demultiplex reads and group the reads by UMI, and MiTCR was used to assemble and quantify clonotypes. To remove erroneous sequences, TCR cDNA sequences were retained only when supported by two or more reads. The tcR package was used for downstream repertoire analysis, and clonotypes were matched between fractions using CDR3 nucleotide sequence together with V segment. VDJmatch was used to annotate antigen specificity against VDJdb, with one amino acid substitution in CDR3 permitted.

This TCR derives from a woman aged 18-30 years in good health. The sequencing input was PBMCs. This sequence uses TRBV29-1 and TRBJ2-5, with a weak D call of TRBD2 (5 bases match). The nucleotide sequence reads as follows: TGCAGCCTCGCGGACTCATTGAGGGAGACCCAGTACTTC. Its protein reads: CSLADSLRETQYF.